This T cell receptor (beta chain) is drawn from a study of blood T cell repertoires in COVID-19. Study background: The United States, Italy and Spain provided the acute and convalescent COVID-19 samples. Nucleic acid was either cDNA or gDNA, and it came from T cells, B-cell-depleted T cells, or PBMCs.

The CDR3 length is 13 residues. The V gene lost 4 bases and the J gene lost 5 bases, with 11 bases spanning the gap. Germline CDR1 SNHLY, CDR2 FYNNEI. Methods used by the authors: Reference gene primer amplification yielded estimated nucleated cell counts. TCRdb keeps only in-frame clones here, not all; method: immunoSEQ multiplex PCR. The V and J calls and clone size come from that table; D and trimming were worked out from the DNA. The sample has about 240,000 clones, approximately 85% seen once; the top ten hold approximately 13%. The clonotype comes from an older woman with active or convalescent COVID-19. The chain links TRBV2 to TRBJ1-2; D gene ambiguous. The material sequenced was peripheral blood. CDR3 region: CASSATGTYGYTF. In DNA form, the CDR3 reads TGTGCCAGCAGTGCTACGGGAACTTATGGCTACACCTTC.